This TCR beta chain is from a study of long-term antiretroviral therapy in people with HIV. Study information: Sampling started about a decade before the 2015 immediate-ART recommendation. Overall study findings and caveats: Whichever time point was examined, clones expanded before ART dominated the repertoire.

From each donor, at least one pre-ART PBMC sample and at least two post-ART PBMC samples were obtained. By proportion, this clone is large. Its antigen is as yet unknown. Samples were assayed with immunoSEQ v3.0 at survey level. Per sample, sequencing targeted about 40,000-50,000 T-cell genomes. Profiled with immunoSEQ multiplex PCR; TCRdb holds only in-frame clones, not every one. The sample lists tens of thousands of clones; 80% to 90% were seen once. The length of the CDR3 is 14 residues. The V gene's germline CDR1 is LGHNA and CDR2 YSLEER. Deletions cut 1 base from V and 2 bases from J, with 6 bases between.

The chain employs TRBV4-3 and TRBJ1-3; possible D gene TRBD1, 5 bases. The TCR comes from a young man with HIV. Sequences were derived from unsorted PBMCs, sampled around 4.6 years after starting antiretroviral therapy. This chain's CDR3 is CASSQGGAGNTIYF. CDR3 sequence (DNA): TGCGCCAGCAGCCAAGGGGGGGCTGGAAACACCATATATTTT.